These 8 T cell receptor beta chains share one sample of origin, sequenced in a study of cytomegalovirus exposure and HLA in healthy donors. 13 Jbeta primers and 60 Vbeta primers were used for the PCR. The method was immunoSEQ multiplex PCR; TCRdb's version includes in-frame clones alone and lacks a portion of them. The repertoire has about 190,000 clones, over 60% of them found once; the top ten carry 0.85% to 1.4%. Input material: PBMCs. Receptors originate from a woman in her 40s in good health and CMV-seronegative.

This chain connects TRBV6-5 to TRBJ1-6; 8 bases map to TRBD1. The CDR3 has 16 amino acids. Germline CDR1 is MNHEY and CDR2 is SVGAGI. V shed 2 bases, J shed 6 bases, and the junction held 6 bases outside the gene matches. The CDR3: CASSYTPDRGNSPLHF. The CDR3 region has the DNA TGTGCCAGCAGTTACACGCCCGACAGGGGTAATTCACCCCTCCACTTT.

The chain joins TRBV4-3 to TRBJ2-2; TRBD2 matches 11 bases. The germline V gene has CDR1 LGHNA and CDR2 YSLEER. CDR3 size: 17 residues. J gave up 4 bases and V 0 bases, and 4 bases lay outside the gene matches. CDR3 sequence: CASSQDLAGGSTGELFF. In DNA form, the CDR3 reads TGCGCCAGCAGCCAAGATCTAGCGGGAGGAAGCACCGGGGAGCTGTTTTTT.

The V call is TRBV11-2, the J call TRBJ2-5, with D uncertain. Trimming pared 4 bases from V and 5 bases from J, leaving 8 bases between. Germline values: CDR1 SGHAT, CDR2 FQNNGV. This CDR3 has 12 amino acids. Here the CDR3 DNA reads TGTGCCAGCAGCTCCCGTCCGGAGACCCAGTACTTC. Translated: CASSSRPETQYF.

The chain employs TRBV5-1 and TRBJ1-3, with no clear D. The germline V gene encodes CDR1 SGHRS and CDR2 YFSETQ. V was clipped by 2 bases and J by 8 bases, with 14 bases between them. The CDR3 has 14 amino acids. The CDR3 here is CASSLEPRGDTIYF. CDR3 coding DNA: TGCGCCAGCAGCTTAGAACCTAGAGGCGACACCATATATTTT.

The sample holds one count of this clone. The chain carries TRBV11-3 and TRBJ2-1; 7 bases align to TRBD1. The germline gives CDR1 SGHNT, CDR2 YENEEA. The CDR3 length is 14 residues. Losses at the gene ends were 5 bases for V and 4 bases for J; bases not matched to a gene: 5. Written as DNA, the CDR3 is TGTGCCAGCAGCCCACAGGGGCGATACAATGAGCAGTTCTTC. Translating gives CASSPQGRYNEQFF.

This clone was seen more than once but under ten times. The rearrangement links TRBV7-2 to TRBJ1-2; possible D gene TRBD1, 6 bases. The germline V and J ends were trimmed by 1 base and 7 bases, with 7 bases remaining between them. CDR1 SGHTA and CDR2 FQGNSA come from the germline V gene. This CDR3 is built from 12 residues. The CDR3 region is CASSLDRAGYTF. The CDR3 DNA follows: TGTGCCAGCAGCTTAGACAGGGCTGGCTACACCTTC.

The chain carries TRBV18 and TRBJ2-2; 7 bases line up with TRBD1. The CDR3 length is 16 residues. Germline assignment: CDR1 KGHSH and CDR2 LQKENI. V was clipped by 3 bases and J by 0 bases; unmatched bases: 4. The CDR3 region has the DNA TGTGCCAGCTCACCGCGACAGGGAACGAACACCGGGGAGCTGTTTTTT. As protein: CASSPRQGTNTGELFF.

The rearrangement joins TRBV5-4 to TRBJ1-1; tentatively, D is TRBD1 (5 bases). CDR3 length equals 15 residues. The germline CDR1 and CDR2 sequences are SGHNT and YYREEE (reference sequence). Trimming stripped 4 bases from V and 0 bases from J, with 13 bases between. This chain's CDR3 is CASSPRATMNTEAFF. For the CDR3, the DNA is TGTGCCAGCAGCCCCAGGGCTACAATGAACACTGAAGCTTTCTTT.